The 25 T cell receptor beta chains reported below all come from one sample, sequenced in a study of early T cells in non-severe SARS-CoV-2 infection. TCRdb processed the 5' RACE reads anew with MiXCR; each CDR3 protein has one entry. The sample consists of 25,000 to 30,000 distinct CDR3 sequences, less than 4.5% of them appearing once. The sample comprised whole blood. Source of these receptors: an adult who was a healthcare worker with PCR-confirmed SARS-CoV-2 infection or an uninfected control (not recorded which).

This clonotype was detected many times. The chain combines TRBV7-6 with TRBJ2-1, with 8 bases identical to TRBD1. Germline CDR1 reads SGHVS; CDR2 reads FNYEAQ. This CDR3 is 15 amino acids long. The J segment lost 1 base and the V segment lost 4 bases, leaving 3 bases of the junction unmatched. The CDR3 reads CASSSGQGSYNEQFF. DNA of the CDR3: TGTGCCAGCAGCTCCGGACAGGGATCCTACAATGAGCAGTTCTTC.

This clonotype has at least ten counts. This chain connects TRBV14 to TRBJ2-7, with 11 bases that match TRBD1. V shed 6 bases, J shed 7 bases, and the junction held 11 bases outside the gene matches. CDR1 and CDR2 (germline): SGHDN, FVKESK. The CDR3 has 15 residues. CDR3: CASRGTGTGGWEQYF. CDR3 DNA: TGTGCCAGCAGAGGGACCGGGACAGGGGGTTGGGAGCAGTACTTC.

This clonotype was seen repeatedly, ten times or more. This chain connects TRBV24-1 to TRBJ2-2; a weak D match, TRBD1 (5 bases). There are 15 residues in the CDR3. Germline lookup yields CDR1 KGHDR and CDR2 SFDVKD. The V end lost 1 base, the J end lost 3 bases, and 8 bases lay between the germline ends. The CDR3 region has the DNA TGTGCCACCAGTGATTTAGGGGCGGACACCGGGGAGCTGTTTTTT. It yields the protein CATSDLGADTGELFF.

This clonotype was counted at least ten times. CDR3 amino acids: CASSVVSNTGELFF. For the CDR3, the DNA is TGTGCCAGCAGCGTCGTTTCGAACACCGGGGAGCTGTTTTTT. The chain recombines TRBV28 with TRBJ2-2; D ambiguous. CDR3 length: 14 amino acids. Germline V gene data show CDR1 as MDHEN and CDR2 as SYDVKM. V was shortened by 6 bases and J by 0 bases, with 8 bases between the two germline ends.

This clonotype was observed many times. J is TRBJ1-1 and V is TRBV6-2 or TRBV6-3, with D unclear. V was trimmed by 2 bases and J by 4 bases, leaving 11 bases between them. The CDR3 totals 14 residues. CDR1 and CDR2 from the germline V gene are MNHEY and SVGEGT. Here the CDR3 reads CASSYREDVTEAFF. The CDR3, as DNA: TGTGCCAGCAGTTACCGGGAGGATGTCACTGAAGCTTTCTTT.

This clonotype occurred many times. This sequence joins TRBV7-8 and TRBJ1-5; 9 nucleotides agree with TRBD1. V lost 3 bases to trimming and J lost 2 bases; unmatched junction nucleotides: 14. The CDR3 has 19 residues. The germline gives CDR1 SGHVS, CDR2 FQNEAQ. The CDR3 nucleotides are TGTGCCAGCAGCTTCGGTTTGGGACAGGGAAAGGTGGGCAATCAGCCCCAGCATTTT. It codes for CASSFGLGQGKVGNQPQHF.

Many counts were recorded for this clonotype. The J gene is TRBJ1-1, the V gene TRBV7-2, with 7 bases that match TRBD1. Germline V lookup: CDR1 SGHTA, CDR2 FQGNSA. J gave up 2 bases and V 6 bases, and 9 bases lay outside the gene matches. The CDR3 consists of 15 residues. CDR3 sequence reads: CASSPGQRKNTEAFF. The CDR3 DNA is TGTGCCAGCAGTCCGGGACAGAGAAAAAACACTGAAGCTTTCTTT. Complete variable domain (other parts from reference TRBV7-2 and TRBJ1-1): GAGVSQSPSNKVTEKGKDVELRCDPISGHTALYWYRQSLGQGLEFLIYFQGNSAPDKSGLPSDRFSAERTGGSVSTLTIQRTQQEDSAVYLCASSPGQRKNTEAFFGQGTRLTVV.

This clonotype has at least ten counts. The J gene is TRBJ1-1, the V gene TRBV6-2 or TRBV6-3; D gene uncertain. V shed 1 base and J shed 2 bases, with 8 bases lying between them. This CDR3 spans 14 amino acids. Germline lookup yields CDR1 MNHEY and CDR2 SVGEGT. CDR3 in DNA: TGTGCCAGCAGTTACTTGGACTTCAACACTGAAGCTTTCTTT. Translated: CASSYLDFNTEAFF.

This clonotype was recorded many times. The rearrangement links TRBV7-2 to TRBJ2-1; D call uncertain. Germline CDR1 and CDR2: SGHTA and FQGNSA. CDR3 length: 15 amino acids. Trimming cost V 5 bases and J 1 base, with 12 bases left between them. The CDR3 coding sequence is TGTGCCAGCAGCCGAGACCTGGGGTCCTACAATGAGCAGTTCTTC. It encodes CASSRDLGSYNEQFF.

The V and J genes are TRBV7-7 and TRBJ1-3; D is uncertain. Per germline, CDR1 SSHAT and CDR2 FNYEAQ (reference sequence). Trimming pared 5 bases from V and 0 bases from J, leaving 14 bases between. CDR3 length equals 16 residues. This chain's CDR3 is CASSPSTGLSGNTIYF. DNA for the CDR3: TGTGCCAGCAGCCCCTCGACGGGTCTCTCTGGAAACACCATATATTTT.

Note on this clonotype: One end of the junction fails to match germline, which may point to a read error. This sequence joins TRBV3-1 and TRBJ2-3; 7 nucleotides agree with TRBD2. This CDR3 is 15 amino acids long. Germline lookup yields CDR1 LGHDT and CDR2 YNNKEL (reference sequence). This chain's CDR3 is CASSQPGLSTNTQYF. CDR3 nucleotide sequence: TGTGCCAGCAGCCAACCGGGACTATCCACAAATACGCAGTATTTT.

This clonotype was observed many times. The chain employs TRBV10-2 and TRBJ2-5; TRBD2 agrees at 8 bases. Germline V gene lookup returns CDR1 WSHSY and CDR2 SAAADI. V dropped 1 base and J dropped 4; count of bases not matched to a gene: 5. The CDR3 runs 15 residues. This chain's CDR3 is CASSEFGGATETQYF. The CDR3 DNA follows: TGCGCCAGCAGTGAGTTCGGGGGGGCCACAGAGACCCAGTACTTC.

There are many counts of this clonotype. The V call is TRBV6-5, the J call TRBJ1-3; TRBD1 aligns across 9 bases. After removal of 6 bases from V and 5 bases from J, the junction contained 14 bases not matched to a gene. From germline, CDR1 is MNHEY and CDR2 SVGAGI. There are 17 residues in the CDR3. CDR3 DNA: TGTGCCAGCAGACGACAAAGTCCCGGGACAGGGAGAAACACCATATATTTT. The encoded protein is CASRRQSPGTGRNTIYF.

This clonotype was counted at least ten times. The chain employs TRBV5-1 and TRBJ2-7; D is ambiguous. V lost 0 bases to trimming and J lost 0 bases, with 10 bases between them. The CDR3 consists of 15 residues. The germline CDR1 and CDR2 sequences are SGHRS and YFSETQ. As DNA, the CDR3 is TGCGCCAGCAGCTTGGCCCTGACGGACTCCTACGAGCAGTACTTC. It is translated as CASSLALTDSYEQYF.

The chain couples TRBV7-2 to TRBJ1-5, with D possibly being TRBD1 (6 bases). There are 12 residues in the CDR3. Germline CDR1 reads SGHTA; CDR2 reads FQGNSA. V lost 5 bases and J lost 7, with 9 bases in between. The CDR3 region is CASSPRGQPQHF. The CDR3 DNA reads as TGTGCCAGCAGCCCCAGGGGCCAGCCCCAGCATTTT.

This clonotype was counted ten times or more. V gene TRBV7-2 combines with J gene TRBJ1-5; TRBD1 aligns across 7 bases. The germline gives CDR1 SGHTA, CDR2 FQGNSA. The CDR3 covers 16 residues. The ends lost 2 bases at V and 3 bases at J; junction bases unmatched: 7. The CDR3 DNA is TGTGCCAGCAGCTTAAGTAGGACAGGAAACAATCAGCCCCAGCATTTT. It specifies CASSLSRTGNNQPQHF.

This clonotype was detected many times. This sequence joins TRBV12-3 or TRBV12-4 and TRBJ1-1; maybe TRBD1 (6 bases). The CDR3 contains 21 residues. The V and J ends lost 6 bases and 1 base respectively, with 33 bases between them. The CDR3 sequence is CASRRPSPAGYIRGRNTEAFF. The CDR3 DNA reads TGTGCCAGCAGACGACCCAGCCCCGCCGGTTATATCAGGGGACGGAACACTGAAGCTTTCTTT.

This clonotype has at least ten counts. The chain uses TRBV4-2 and TRBJ2-7; D unresolved. V was trimmed by 4 bases and J by 0 bases, leaving 13 bases between them. CDR1 LGHNA and CDR2 YNFKEQ come from the germline V gene. The CDR3 length is 15 residues. The CDR3 spells CASSPHLAGSYEQYF. The CDR3 coding sequence is TGTGCCAGCAGCCCACACTTGGCCGGCTCCTACGAGCAGTACTTC.

This clonotype was found many times. The CDR3: CASHRTVGGELFF. CDR3 coding DNA: TGTGCCAGCCATAGGACGGTCGGCGGCGAGCTGTTTTTT. This rearrangement joins TRBV6-2 or TRBV6-3 to TRBJ2-2; D is ambiguous. The CDR3 spans 13 residues. Trimming pared 8 bases from V and 11 bases from J, leaving 18 bases between. Germline CDR1 is MNHEY and CDR2 is SVGEGT.

In its sample, this clonotype was seen many times. The V call is TRBV5-1, the J call TRBJ2-7; no definite D call. The V end was cut by 1 base, the J end by 5 bases, with 7 bases between. The CDR3 consists of 12 residues. The V gene's germline CDR1 is SGHRS and CDR2 YFSETQ. The CDR3 sequence is CASSLIRDEQYF. The CDR3 coding sequence is TGCGCCAGCAGCTTGATAAGGGACGAGCAGTACTTC.

The CDR3 region is CASSYFPLDTDTQYF. The CDR3 DNA sequence: TGTGCCAGCAGTTACTTTCCTTTGGATACAGATACGCAGTATTTT. This chain uses TRBV6-6 with TRBJ2-3; D is undetermined. CDR3 length equals 15 residues. Per the germline V gene, CDR1 is MNHNY and CDR2 is SVGAGI (reference sequence). Trimming pared 1 base from V and 3 bases from J, leaving 11 bases between.

The rearrangement joins TRBV7-6 to TRBJ2-2, with D maybe TRBD2 (5 bases). The germline V gene has CDR1 SGHVS and CDR2 FNYEAQ. V was shortened by 6 bases and J by 4 bases, with 9 bases between the two germline ends. The CDR3 runs 13 residues. The CDR3 loop reads CASRLGSTGELFF. The CDR3 DNA sequence: TGTGCCAGCAGACTAGGGTCCACCGGGGAGCTGTTTTTT.

This clonotype was counted at least ten times. The V call is TRBV30, the J call TRBJ1-6, with TRBD1 matching 9 bases. J gave up 10 bases and V 3 bases, and 7 bases lay outside the gene matches. The CDR3 extends over 14 amino acids. From germline, CDR1 is GTSNPN and CDR2 SVGIG (reference sequence). The DNA of the CDR3 is TGTGCCTGGAGCCCGGGACAGGGATACTCACCCCTCCACTTT. Translating it yields CAWSPGQGYSPLHF.

This clonotype was detected many times. The V call is TRBV15, the J call TRBJ1-4; D might be TRBD1 (6 bases). Trimming shortened V by 5 bases and J by 0 bases, and 19 bases separated the two germline ends. CDR1 LNHNV and CDR2 YYDKDF come from the germline V gene (reference sequence). The CDR3 covers 18 residues. The DNA of the CDR3 is TGTGCCACCAGCTCCCATTCGAATTACAGGGCAACTAATGAAAAACTGTTTTTT. Protein product: CATSSHSNYRATNEKLFF.

The chain is built from TRBV6-2 or TRBV6-3 and TRBJ2-5, with D perhaps matching TRBD2 (6 bases). The CDR3 runs 15 residues. The V end was cut by 6 bases, the J end by 7 bases, with 21 bases between. Germline values: CDR1 MNHEY, CDR2 SVGEGT. CDR3 nucleotide sequence: TGTGCCAGCAGCCCCTTACCTAGCGTCGGGGTGACCCAGTACTTC. Amino acids: CASSPLPSVGVTQYF.